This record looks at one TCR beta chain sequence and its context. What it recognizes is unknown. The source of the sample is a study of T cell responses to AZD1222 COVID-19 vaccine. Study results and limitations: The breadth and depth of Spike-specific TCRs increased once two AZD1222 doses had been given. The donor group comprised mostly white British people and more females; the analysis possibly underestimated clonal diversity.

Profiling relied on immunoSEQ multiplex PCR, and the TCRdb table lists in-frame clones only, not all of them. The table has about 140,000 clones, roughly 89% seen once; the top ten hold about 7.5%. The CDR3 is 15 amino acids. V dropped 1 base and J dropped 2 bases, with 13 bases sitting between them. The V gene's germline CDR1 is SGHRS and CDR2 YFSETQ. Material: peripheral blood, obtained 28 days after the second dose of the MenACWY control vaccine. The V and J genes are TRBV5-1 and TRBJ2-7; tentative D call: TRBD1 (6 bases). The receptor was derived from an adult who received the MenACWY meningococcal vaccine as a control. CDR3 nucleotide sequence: TGCGCCAGCAGCTTGTCAGGGGTGCCTACCTACGAGCAGTACTTC. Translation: CASSLSGVPTYEQYF.